A selection of T cell receptor beta chains follows, all from one sample in a study of blood T cell repertoires in COVID-19. Assay used: immunoSEQ multiplex PCR; TCRdb lists only in-frame clones, some missing. Seen here are a few hundred thousand clones, around 87% observed once, and the top ten hold 3%. Sequences were obtained from peripheral blood. These receptors were collected from a human donor in a cohort sampled during active COVID-19. The CDR3 runs from the conserved cysteine through the conserved F or W. The D gene is left open where the match is weak. The size of a clone is reported for some rows only, either as once, few or many, or as a class for expanded clones.

TRBD1 TRBJ1-2 TRBV25-1 . TGTGCCAGCAGTGAATCTACAGGGGACTACTATGGCTACACCTTC CASSESTGDYYGYTF
. TRBJ1-2 TRBV30 . TGTGCCTGGAGTGTAAGACAGACGGGTGGCTACACCTTC CAWSVRQTGGYTF
. TRBJ1-6 TRBV30 . TGTGCCTGGAGGGACTTCCGGGGAGAGGGTTCACCCCTCCACTTT CAWRDFRGEGSPLHF
TRBD1 TRBJ1-4 TRBV5-1 . TGCGCCAGCAGCTTCGGGACAGACAGTTTTAATGAAAAACTGTTTTTT CASSFGTDSFNEKLFF
TRBD1 TRBJ2-7 TRBV18 . TGTGCCAGCTCACTTACACAGGGGGCGGATGGCTACGAGCAGTACTTC CASSLTQGADGYEQYF
. TRBJ2-2 TRBV7-3 . TGTGCCAGCAGCCCCCCCAACGGGGAGCTGTTTTTT CASSPPNGELFF
. TRBJ2-5 TRBV11-3 . TGTGCCAGCAGCTTACAGGGTGCGGAGACCCAGTACTTC CASSLQGAETQYF
TRBD1 TRBJ1-5 TRBV28 . TGTGCCAGCACCTCCCCCGAGGGACAGACTATGCAGCCCCAGCATTTT CASTSPEGQTMQPQHF
. TRBJ1-4 TRBV7-6 . TGTGCCAGCAGCTTAATGGCAGGGAAGGTTGAAAAACTGTTTTTT CASSLMAGKVEKLFF
TRBD2 TRBJ2-7 TRBV28 . TGTGCCAGCAGTTTCGGGACTAGTTCCCACGAGCAGTACTTC CASSFGTSSHEQYF
. TRBJ1-4 TRBV29-1 . TGCAGCGCCTCGGCCTGGGGGGGAAATGAAAAACTGTTTTTT CSASAWGGNEKLFF
. TRBJ1-2 TRBV4-1 once TGCGCCAGCAGGACGGGGACTAACTATGGCTACACCTTC CASRTGTNYGYTF
. TRBJ1-1 TRBV3-1/TRBV3-2 . TGTGCCAGCAGCCCGAGGGTCCGCACTGAAGCTTTCTTT CASSPRVRTEAFF
. TRBJ2-5 TRBV11-3 . TGTGCCAGCAGCTTACGGGCAGGGGGGCGCGGACTAGAGACCCAGTACTTC CASSLRAGGRGLETQYF
TRBD2 TRBJ2-1 TRBV19 . TGTGCCAGTAGTTGGGAGACTAGCAGTCAGTTCTTC CASSWETSSQFF
TRBD2 TRBJ2-1 TRBV7-9 . TGTGCCAGCAGCCCAGAGACTAGCGGGAGTTTGTATGAGCAGTTCTTC CASSPETSGSLYEQFF
. TRBJ2-7 TRBV7-8 . TGTGCCAGCAGCTTAGACTTTACCTACGAGCAGTACTTC CASSLDFTYEQYF
TRBD1 TRBJ1-1 TRBV4-1 once TGCGCCAGCAGCCAGCAGACAGGGGAGGGTGTTGAAGCTTTCTTT CASSQQTGEGVEAFF
TRBD1 TRBJ1-6 TRBV2 . TGTGCCAGCAGTGTCTCGACAGGGGAAGACTCACCCCTCCACTTT CASSVSTGEDSPLHF
. TRBJ2-1 TRBV7-3 . TGTGCCAGCAGCCTACCGACCAGGAACAATGAGCAGTTCTTC CASSLPTRNNEQFF
TRBD2 TRBJ2-3 TRBV24-1 once TGTGCCACCAGTGACCCATTCGAGCCCGGGAGGGGGACAGATACGCAGTATTTT CATSDPFEPGRGTDTQYF
. TRBJ1-1 TRBV30 . TGTGCCTGGAGTGTTTCCATCCAGGTTCGGACTGAAGCTTTCTTT CAWSVSIQVRTEAFF
TRBD1 TRBJ1-2 TRBV19 . TGTGCCAGTATCCTTAAGGGGACAGAGCCTAACTATGGCTACACCTTC CASILKGTEPNYGYTF
. TRBJ2-2 TRBV27 . TGTGCCAGCATGAGTAGGAGGAACACCGGGGAGCTGTTTTTT CASMSRRNTGELFF
. TRBJ1-2 TRBV12-3/TRBV12-4 . TGTGCCAGCAGCCCGGACAGCCCCTATGGCTACACCTTC CASSPDSPYGYTF
. TRBJ2-5 TRBV5-4 . TGTGCCAGCAGCTTTTCCAGGGGGACCCAGTACTTC CASSFSRGTQYF
. TRBJ1-1 TRBV27 . TGTGCCAGCAGTCTTCTCGACGGGGGTGAAGCTTTCTTT CASSLLDGGEAFF
. TRBJ1-2 TRBV2 . TGTGCCAGCAGCCCTACAGGGAGTGGGGACTATGGCTACACCTTC CASSPTGSGDYGYTF
. TRBJ2-2 TRBV7-8 . TGTGCCAGCAGCTTAGCTCGGGGGGCGGGGGAGCTGTTTTTT CASSLARGAGELFF
. TRBJ1-1 TRBV11-2 . TGTGCCAGCAGACGGGGACAAGGGCTCACTGAAGCTTTCTTT CASRRGQGLTEAFF
TRBD2 TRBJ2-3 TRBV7-3 . TGTGCCAGCAGCTCCCGGAGCGGGCGGGGGGACGTAGATACGCAGTATTTT CASSSRSGRGDVDTQYF
TRBD1 TRBJ1-2 TRBV2 few TGTGCCAGCAGTAGGTTTTCGACCCCCCAACGGGAACAGGGGGGAGGCTACACCTTC CASSRFSTPQREQGGGYTF
TRBD2 TRBJ2-7 TRBV28 . TGTGCCAGCAGTCCCCTGACTAGCGGGAGTTACGAGCAGTACTTC CASSPLTSGSYEQYF
. TRBJ2-2 TRBV2 . TGTGCCAGCAGTCCGGGGGGCCAGAACACCGGGGAGCTGTTTTTT CASSPGGQNTGELFF
TRBD1 TRBJ1-1 TRBV11-3 . TGTGCCAGCAGCGGGTCAGGGGGCAGCACTGAAGCTTTCTTT CASSGSGGSTEAFF
TRBD1 TRBJ2-7 TRBV5-1 . TGCGCCAGCAGCTTGGTTCCACAGGGGATAGCCCACGAGCAGTACTTC CASSLVPQGIAHEQYF
. TRBJ1-1 TRBV18 few TGTGCCAGCTCACCCCCACAGGGAAACACTGAAGCTTTCTTT CASSPPQGNTEAFF
TRBD1 TRBJ2-7 TRBV24-1 . TGTGCCACCAGTGATTCCCTACTGGTCGGGACAGGGGGCCGCTACGAGCAGTACTTC CATSDSLLVGTGGRYEQYF
TRBD1 TRBJ2-3 TRBV29-1 . TGCAGCGCCGGGCCGAGGACAGGGTATTTAACAGATACGCAGTATTTT CSAGPRTGYLTDTQYF
. TRBJ2-3 TRBV2 . TGTGCCAGCAGAATACTCCTCCGTGGGCCAGATACGCAGTATTTT CASRILLRGPDTQYF
. TRBJ1-3 TRBV2 . TGTGCCAGCAGGAGCACAGTCTCTGGAAACACCATATATTTT CASRSTVSGNTIYF
. TRBJ2-4 TRBV7-3 once TGTGCCAGCAGCCATGAGAAAGTAGCCAAAAACATTCAGTACTTC CASSHEKVAKNIQYF
TRBD1 TRBJ1-2 TRBV25-1 . TGTGCCAGCAGTGTGGGACAGGGAGGAGGCTACACCTTC CASSVGQGGGYTF
TRBD2 TRBJ2-7 TRBV2 . TGTGCCAGCAGTGAAGAGGGGACTAGCATAGACTCCTACGAGCAGTACTTC CASSEEGTSIDSYEQYF
. TRBJ1-3 TRBV19 . TGTGCCAGTAGTTGGCCGACAGAGACGTCTGGAAACACCATATATTTT CASSWPTETSGNTIYF
TRBD1 TRBJ2-6 TRBV5-4 . TGTGCCAGCCGGCGACAGGGAGGGGCCAACGTCCTGACTTTC CASRRQGGANVLTF
TRBD1 TRBJ2-2 TRBV14 . TGTGCCAGCAGCCAAGATGTTTTAAGGGGGCGCGGCACCGGGGAGCTGTTTTTT CASSQDVLRGRGTGELFF